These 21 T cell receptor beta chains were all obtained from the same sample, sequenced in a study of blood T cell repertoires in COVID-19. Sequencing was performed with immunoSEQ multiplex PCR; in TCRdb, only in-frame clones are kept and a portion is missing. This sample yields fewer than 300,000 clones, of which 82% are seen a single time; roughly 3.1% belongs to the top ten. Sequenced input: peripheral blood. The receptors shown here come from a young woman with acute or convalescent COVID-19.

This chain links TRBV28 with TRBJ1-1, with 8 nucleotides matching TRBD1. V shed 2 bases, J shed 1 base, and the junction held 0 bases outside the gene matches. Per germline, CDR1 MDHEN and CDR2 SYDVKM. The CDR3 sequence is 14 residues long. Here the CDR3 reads CASSLGTGNTEAFF. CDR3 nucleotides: TGTGCCAGCAGTTTAGGGACAGGGAACACTGAAGCTTTCTTT.

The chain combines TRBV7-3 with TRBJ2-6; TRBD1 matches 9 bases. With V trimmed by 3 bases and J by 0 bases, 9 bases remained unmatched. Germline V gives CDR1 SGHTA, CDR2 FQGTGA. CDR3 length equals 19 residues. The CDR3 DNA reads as TGTGCCAGCAGCTTCCTACAGGGGGCCCCTAGCTCTGGGGCCAACGTCCTGACTTTC. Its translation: CASSFLQGAPSSGANVLTF.

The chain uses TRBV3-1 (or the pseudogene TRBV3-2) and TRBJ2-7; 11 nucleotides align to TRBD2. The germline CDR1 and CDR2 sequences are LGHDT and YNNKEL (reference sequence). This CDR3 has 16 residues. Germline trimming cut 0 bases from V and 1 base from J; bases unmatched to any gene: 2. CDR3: CASSQELAGGSYEQYF. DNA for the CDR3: TGTGCCAGCAGCCAAGAGCTAGCGGGAGGTTCCTACGAGCAGTACTTC.

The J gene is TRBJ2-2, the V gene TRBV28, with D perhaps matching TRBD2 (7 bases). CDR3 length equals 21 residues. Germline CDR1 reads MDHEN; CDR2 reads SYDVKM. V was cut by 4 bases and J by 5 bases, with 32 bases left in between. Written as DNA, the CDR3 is TGTGCCAGCAGTTCCGTGGGTAGAGGACAGAGGGGACTACGGCGGACCGGGGAGCTGTTTTTT. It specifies CASSSVGRGQRGLRRTGELFF. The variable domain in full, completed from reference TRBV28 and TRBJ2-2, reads DVKVTQSSRYLVKRTGEKVFLECVQDMDHENMFWYRQDPGLGLRLIYFSYDVKMKEKGDIPEGYSVSREKKERFSLILESASTNQTSMYLCASSSVGRGQRGLRRTGELFFGEGSRLTVL.

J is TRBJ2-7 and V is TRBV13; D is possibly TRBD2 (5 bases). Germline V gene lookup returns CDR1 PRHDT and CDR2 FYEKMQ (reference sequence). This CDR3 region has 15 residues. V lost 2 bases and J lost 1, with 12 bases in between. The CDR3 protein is CASSLRGWGSYEQYF. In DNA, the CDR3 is TGTGCCAGCAGCTTACGGGGTTGGGGATCCTACGAGCAGTACTTC.

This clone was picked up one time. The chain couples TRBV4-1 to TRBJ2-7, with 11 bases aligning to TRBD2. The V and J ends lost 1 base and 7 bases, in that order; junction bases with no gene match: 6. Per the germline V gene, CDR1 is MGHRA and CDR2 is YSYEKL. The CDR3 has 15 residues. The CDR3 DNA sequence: TGCGCCAGCAGCCAAGCACTAGCGGGAGTTGGTGAGCAGTACTTC. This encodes CASSQALAGVGEQYF.

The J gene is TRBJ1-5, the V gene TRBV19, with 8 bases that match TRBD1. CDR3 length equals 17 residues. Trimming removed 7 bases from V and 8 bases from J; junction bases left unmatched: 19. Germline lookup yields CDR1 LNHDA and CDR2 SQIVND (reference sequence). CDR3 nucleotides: TGTGCCAGTACCCCGGCCCCCCCAGGGGGCCGCGGTGAGCCCCAGCATTTT. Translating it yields CASTPAPPGGRGEPQHF.

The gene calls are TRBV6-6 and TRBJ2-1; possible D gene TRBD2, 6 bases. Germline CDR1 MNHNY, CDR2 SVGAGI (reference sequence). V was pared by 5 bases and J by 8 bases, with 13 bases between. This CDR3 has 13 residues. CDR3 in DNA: TGTGCCAGCAGTCCCGGGAGTGGCTATGAGCAGTTCTTC. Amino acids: CASSPGSGYEQFF.

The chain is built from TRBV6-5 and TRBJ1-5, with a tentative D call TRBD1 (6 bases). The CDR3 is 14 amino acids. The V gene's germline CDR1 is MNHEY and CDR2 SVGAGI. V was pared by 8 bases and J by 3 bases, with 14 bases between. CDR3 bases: TGTGCCAGCCGAGCTGGACAGATCAATCAGCCCCAGCATTTT. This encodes CASRAGQINQPQHF.

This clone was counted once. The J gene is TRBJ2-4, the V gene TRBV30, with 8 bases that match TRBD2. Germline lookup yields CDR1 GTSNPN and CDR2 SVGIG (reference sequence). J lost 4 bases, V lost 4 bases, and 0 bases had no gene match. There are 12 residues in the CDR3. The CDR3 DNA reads TGTGCCTGGACTAGCGGGAAAAACATTCAGTACTTC. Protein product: CAWTSGKNIQYF.

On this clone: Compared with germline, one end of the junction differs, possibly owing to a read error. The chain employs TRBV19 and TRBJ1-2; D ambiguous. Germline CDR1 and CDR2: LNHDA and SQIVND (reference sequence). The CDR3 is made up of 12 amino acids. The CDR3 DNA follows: TGTGCCAGTACTATATCCGGGTTGTGGCAGATCTTC. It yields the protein CASTISGLWQIF.

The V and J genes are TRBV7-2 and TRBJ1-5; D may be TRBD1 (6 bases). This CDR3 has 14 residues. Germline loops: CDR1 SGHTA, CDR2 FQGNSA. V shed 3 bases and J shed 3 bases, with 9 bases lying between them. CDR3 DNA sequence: TGTGCCAGCAGCTTCAGGACAGACAATCAGCCCCAGCATTTT. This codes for CASSFRTDNQPQHF.

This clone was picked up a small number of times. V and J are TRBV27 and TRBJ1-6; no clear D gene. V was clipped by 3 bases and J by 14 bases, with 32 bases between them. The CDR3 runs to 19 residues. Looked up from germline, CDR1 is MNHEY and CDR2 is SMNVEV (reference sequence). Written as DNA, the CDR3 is TGTGCCAGCAGTTTCCGACCCAAACTAAACACCGATGGGTTTTTATCCCTCCACTTT. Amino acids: CASSFRPKLNTDGFLSLHF.

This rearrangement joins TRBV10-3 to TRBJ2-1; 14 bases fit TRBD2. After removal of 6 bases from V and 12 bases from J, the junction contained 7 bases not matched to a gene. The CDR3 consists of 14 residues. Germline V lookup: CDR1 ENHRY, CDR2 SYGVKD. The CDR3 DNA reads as TGTGCCATCAGCAAGGGACTAGCGGGAGTGTGGCAGTTCTTC. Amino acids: CAISKGLAGVWQFF.

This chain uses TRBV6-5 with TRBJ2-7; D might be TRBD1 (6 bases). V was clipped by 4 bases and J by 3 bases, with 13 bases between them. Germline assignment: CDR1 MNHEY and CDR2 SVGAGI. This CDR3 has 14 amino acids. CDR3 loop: CASSFGTYDYEQYF. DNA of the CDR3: TGTGCCAGCAGTTTCGGGACATATGACTACGAGCAGTACTTC.

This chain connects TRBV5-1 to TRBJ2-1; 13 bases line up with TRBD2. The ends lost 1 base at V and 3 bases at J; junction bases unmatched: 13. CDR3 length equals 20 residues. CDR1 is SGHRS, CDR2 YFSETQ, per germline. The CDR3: CASSLRSGTSGVLYYNEQFF. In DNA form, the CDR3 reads TGCGCCAGCAGCTTGAGGTCAGGGACTAGCGGGGTACTTTACTACAATGAGCAGTTCTTC.

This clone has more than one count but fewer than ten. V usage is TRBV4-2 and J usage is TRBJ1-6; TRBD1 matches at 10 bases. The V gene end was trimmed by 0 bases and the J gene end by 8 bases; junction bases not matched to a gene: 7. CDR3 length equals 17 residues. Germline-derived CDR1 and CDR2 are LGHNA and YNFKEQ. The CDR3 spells CASSQDPTGGVDSPLHF. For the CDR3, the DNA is TGTGCCAGCAGCCAAGATCCGACAGGGGGCGTAGATTCACCCCTCCACTTT.

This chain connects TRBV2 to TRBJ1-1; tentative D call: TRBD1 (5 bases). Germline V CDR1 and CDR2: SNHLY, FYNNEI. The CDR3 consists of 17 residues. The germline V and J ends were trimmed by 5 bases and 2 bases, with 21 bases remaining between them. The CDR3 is CASSWEDTRLPNTEAFF. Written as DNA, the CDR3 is TGTGCCAGCAGTTGGGAGGACACTCGACTCCCAAACACTGAAGCTTTCTTT.

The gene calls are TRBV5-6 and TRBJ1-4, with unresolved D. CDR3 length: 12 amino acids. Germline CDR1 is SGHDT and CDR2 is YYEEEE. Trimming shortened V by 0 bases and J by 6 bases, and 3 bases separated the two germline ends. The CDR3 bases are TGTGCCAGCAGCTTGGTAGATGAAAAACTGTTTTTT. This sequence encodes CASSLVDEKLFF.

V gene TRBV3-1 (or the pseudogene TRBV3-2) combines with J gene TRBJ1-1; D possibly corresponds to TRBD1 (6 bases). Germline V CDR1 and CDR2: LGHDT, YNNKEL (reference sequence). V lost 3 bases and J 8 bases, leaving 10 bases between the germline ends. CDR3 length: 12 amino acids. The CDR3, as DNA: TGTGCCAGCAGCCAGGCCGGGACAGAAGCTTTCTTT. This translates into CASSQAGTEAFF.

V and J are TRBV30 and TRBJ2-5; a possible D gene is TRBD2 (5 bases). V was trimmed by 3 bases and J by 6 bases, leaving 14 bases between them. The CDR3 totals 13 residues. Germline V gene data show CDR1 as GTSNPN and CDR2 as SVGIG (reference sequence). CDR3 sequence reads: CAWSTPLGKTQYF. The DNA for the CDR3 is TGTGCCTGGAGCACACCACTCGGGAAGACCCAGTACTTC.